These 2 T cell receptor beta chains came from one sample sequenced in a study of shared clonotypes between healthy human individuals (dated by TCRdb to between 2020 and 2021). The library was obtained by the immunoSEQ multiplex PCR assay. TCRdb re-hosts the immuneACCESS table, in-frame sequences only. Its copies lack some clones; in the studies checked, an unresolved V gene accounts for under half of them, and the cause for the rest is not known. The table for this sample lists some 2.1 million clones; about 95% of them were counted only once. Together, the top ten hold 0.9% to 1.3% of the sample. CD8 naive samples were obtained by positive selection for CCR7 among CD45RO-negative cells, yielding a CD45RA+CCR7+ population from which TemRA cells were excluded. Sequenced input: naive CD8+ T cells sorted from blood. Interpreted using the paper, the cell subset or site label stands for: CD45RA+CCR7+. The receptors were sampled from a man aged 18 to 29 in good health.

The V and J genes are TRBV6-5 and TRBJ2-2; D is ambiguous. Germline loops: CDR1 MNHEY, CDR2 SVGAGI. V was pared by 4 bases and J by 1 base, with 4 bases between. CDR3 length equals 13 residues. The CDR3 here is CASSSENTGELFF. The CDR3 DNA follows: TGTGCCAGCAGTTCCGAGAACACCGGGGAGCTGTTTTTT.

The chain couples TRBV10-1 to TRBJ2-7; maybe TRBD2 (6 bases). CDR3 length equals 13 residues. Trimming took off 2 bases at V and 3 bases at J, with 8 bases between the two ends. The germline CDR1 and CDR2 sequences are WNHNN and SYGVQD (reference sequence). This CDR3 is CASSEGGNYEQYF. DNA of the CDR3: TGCGCCAGCAGTGAGGGAGGGAACTACGAGCAGTACTTC.